Sequencing of this T cell receptor beta chain was carried out in a study of shared clonotypes between healthy human individuals. Original processing notes: Sequence data from immunoSEQ were junction-only and lacked quality scores; consequently, filtering differed. Assay used: immunoSEQ multiplex PCR; TCRdb lists only in-frame clones, some missing. Clonal size and the V and J genes are those of that table, whereas D and trimming came from the DNA. This sample has over 400,000 clones, with 78% found just once. Source material: PBMCs. This TCR derives from a middle-aged woman in good health. Some clones in this sample may be carry-over from other donors' samples.

The CDR3 region is CATQGAGYEQYF. The CDR3 DNA reads TGTGCCACTCAGGGGGCAGGATACGAGCAGTACTTC. The chain joins TRBV6-5 to TRBJ2-7; 8 bases map to TRBD1. Germline trimming cut 10 bases from V and 4 bases from J; bases unmatched to any gene: 6. Germline loops: CDR1 MNHEY, CDR2 SVGAGI. The CDR3 loop spans 12 amino acids.